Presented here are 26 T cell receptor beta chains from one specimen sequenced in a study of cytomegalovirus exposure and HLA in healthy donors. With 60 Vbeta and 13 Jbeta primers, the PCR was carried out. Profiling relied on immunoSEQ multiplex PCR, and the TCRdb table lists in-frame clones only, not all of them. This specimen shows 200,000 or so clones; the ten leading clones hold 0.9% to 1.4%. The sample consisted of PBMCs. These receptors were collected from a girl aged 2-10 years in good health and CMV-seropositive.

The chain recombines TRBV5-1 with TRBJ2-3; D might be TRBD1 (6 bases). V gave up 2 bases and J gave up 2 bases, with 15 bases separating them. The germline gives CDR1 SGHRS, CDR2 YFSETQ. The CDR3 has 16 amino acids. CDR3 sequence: CASSLMTGPPTDTQYF. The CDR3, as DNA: TGCGCCAGCAGCTTAATGACAGGACCCCCCACAGATACGCAGTATTTT.

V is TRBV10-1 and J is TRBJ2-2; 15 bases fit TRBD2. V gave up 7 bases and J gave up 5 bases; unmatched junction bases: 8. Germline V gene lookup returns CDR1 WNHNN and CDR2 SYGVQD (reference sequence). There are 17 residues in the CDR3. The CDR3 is CASTGLAGGPLTGELFF. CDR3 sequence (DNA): TGCGCCAGCACTGGACTAGCGGGAGGGCCTTTGACCGGGGAGCTGTTTTTT.

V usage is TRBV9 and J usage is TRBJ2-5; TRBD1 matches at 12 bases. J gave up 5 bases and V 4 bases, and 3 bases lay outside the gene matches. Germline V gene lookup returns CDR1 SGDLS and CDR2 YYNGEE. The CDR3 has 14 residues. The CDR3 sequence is CASSPGQGAETQYF. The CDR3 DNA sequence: TGTGCCAGCAGCCCGGGACAGGGGGCCGAGACCCAGTACTTC.

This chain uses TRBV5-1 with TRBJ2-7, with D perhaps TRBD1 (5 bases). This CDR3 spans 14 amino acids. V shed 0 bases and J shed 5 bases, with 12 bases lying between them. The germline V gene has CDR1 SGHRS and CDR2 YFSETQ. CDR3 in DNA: TGCGCCAGCAGCTTGGTAGGGGCATTCGACGAGCAGTACTTC. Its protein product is CASSLVGAFDEQYF.

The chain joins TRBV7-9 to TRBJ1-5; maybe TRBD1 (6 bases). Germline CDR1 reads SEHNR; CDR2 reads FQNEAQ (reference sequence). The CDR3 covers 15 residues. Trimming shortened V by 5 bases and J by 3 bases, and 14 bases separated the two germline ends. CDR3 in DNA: TGTGCCAGCAGCAGAGCAGGACAGCTCAATCAGCCCCAGCATTTT. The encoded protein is CASSRAGQLNQPQHF.

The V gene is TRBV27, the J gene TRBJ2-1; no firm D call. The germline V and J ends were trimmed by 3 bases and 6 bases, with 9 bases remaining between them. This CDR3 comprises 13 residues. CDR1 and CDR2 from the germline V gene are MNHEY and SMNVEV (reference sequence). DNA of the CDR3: TGTGCCAGCAGTTTGACTGGAATCAATGAGCAGTTCTTC. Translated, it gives CASSLTGINEQFF.

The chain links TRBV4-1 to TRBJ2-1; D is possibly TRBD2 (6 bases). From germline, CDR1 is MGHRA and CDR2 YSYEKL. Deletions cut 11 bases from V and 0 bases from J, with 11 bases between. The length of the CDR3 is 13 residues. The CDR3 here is CAAGPSSYNEQFF. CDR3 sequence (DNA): TGCGCCGCGGGACCAAGCTCCTACAATGAGCAGTTCTTC.

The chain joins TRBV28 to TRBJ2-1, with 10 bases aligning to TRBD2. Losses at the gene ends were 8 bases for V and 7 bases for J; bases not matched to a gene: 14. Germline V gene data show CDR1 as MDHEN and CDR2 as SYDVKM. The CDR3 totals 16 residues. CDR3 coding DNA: TGTGCCAGCTCAGGACTAGCGGCCCTGCAGTGGAATGAGCAGTTCTTC. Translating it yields CASSGLAALQWNEQFF. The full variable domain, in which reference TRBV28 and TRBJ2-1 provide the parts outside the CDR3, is DVKVTQSSRYLVKRTGEKVFLECVQDMDHENMFWYRQDPGLGLRLIYFSYDVKMKEKGDIPEGYSVSREKKERFSLILESASTNQTSMYLCASSGLAALQWNEQFFGPGTRLTVL.

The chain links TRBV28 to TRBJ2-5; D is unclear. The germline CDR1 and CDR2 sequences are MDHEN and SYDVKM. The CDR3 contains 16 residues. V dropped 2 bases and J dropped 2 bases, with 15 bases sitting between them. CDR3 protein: CASSLRGNPFQETQYF. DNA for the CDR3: TGTGCCAGCAGTTTACGAGGAAATCCTTTTCAAGAGACCCAGTACTTC.

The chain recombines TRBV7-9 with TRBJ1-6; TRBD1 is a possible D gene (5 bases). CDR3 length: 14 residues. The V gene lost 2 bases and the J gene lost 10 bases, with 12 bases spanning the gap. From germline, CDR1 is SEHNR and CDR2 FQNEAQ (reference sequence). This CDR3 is CASSLNAGESPLHF. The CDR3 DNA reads TGTGCCAGCAGCTTAAATGCGGGGGAGTCACCCCTCCACTTT.

This CDR3 reads CASKVAGANEKLFF. DNA of the CDR3: TGTGCCAGCAAGGTCGCAGGGGCTAATGAAAAACTGTTTTTT. The chain combines TRBV7-9 with TRBJ1-4, with TRBD1 as a possible D gene (6 bases). The CDR3 covers 14 residues. Per the germline V gene, CDR1 is SEHNR and CDR2 is FQNEAQ (reference sequence). V was trimmed by 7 bases and J by 3 bases, leaving 12 bases between them. Full variable domain (remainder filled in from reference TRBV7-9 and TRBJ1-4): DTGVSQNPRHKITKRGQNVTFRCDPISEHNRLYWYRQTLGQGPEFLTYFQNEAQLEKSRLLSDRFSAERPKGSFSTLEIQRTEQGDSAMYLCASKVAGANEKLFFGSGTQLSVL.

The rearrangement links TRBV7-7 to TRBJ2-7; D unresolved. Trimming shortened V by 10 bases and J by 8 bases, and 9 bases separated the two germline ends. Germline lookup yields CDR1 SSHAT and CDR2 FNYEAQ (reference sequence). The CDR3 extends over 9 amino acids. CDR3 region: CATTGQQYF. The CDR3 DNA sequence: TGTGCCACTACTGGGCAGCAGTACTTC.

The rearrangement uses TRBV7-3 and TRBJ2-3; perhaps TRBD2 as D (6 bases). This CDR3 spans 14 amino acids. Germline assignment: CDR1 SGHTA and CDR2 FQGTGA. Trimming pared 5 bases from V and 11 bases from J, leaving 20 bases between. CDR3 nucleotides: TGTGCCAGCAGCCCTAATGTGGGGGGAAAGGGGCAGTATTTT. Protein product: CASSPNVGGKGQYF.

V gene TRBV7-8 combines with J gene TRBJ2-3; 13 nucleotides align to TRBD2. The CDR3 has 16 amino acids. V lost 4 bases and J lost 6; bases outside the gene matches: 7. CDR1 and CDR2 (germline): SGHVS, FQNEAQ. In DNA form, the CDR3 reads TGTGCCAGCAGCTCGGGACTAGCGGGGATCATGGATACGCAGTATTTT. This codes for CASSSGLAGIMDTQYF.

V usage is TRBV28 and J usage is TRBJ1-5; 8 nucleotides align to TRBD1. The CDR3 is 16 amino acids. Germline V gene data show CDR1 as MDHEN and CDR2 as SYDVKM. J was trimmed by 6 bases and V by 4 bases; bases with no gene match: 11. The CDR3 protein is CASSSRTGRAAQPQHF. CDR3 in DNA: TGTGCCAGCAGTTCCCGGACAGGGAGGGCGGCTCAGCCCCAGCATTTT.

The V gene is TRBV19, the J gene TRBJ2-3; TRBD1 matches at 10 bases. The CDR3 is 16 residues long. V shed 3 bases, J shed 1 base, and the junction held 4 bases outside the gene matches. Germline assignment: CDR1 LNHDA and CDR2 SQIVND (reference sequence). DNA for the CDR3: TGTGCCAGTAGTATCTCGGGGACAGGGGGCACAGATACGCAGTATTTT. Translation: CASSISGTGGTDTQYF. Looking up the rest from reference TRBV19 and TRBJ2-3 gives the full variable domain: DGGITQSPKYLFRKEGQNVTLSCEQNLNHDAMYWYRQDPGQGLRLIYYSQIVNDFQKGDIAEGYSVSREKKESFPLTVTSAQKNPTAFYLCASSISGTGGTDTQYFGPGTRLTVL.

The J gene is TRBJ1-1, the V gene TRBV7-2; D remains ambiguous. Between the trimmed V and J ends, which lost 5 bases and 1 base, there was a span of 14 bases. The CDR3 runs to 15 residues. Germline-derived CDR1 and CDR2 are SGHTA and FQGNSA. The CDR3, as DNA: TGTGCCAGCAGCCCCCCGGGAATAGGGAACACTGAAGCTTTCTTT. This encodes CASSPPGIGNTEAFF.

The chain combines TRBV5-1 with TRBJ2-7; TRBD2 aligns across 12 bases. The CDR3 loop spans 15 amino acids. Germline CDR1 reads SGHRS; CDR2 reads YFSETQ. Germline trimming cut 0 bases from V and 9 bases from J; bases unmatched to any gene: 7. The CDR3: CASSLVASGREGQYF. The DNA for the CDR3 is TGCGCCAGCAGCTTGGTTGCTAGCGGGAGGGAGGGGCAGTACTTC.

In nucleotides, the CDR3 is TGTGCCAGCAGTTCGACTAGTAGCTACAATGAGCAGTTCTTC. Residues: CASSSTSSYNEQFF. V gene TRBV27 combines with J gene TRBJ2-1, with TRBD2 as a possible D gene (6 bases). Germline-derived CDR1 and CDR2 are MNHEY and SMNVEV (reference sequence). The V end lost 4 bases, the J end lost 3 bases, and 10 bases lay between the germline ends. The CDR3 has 14 amino acids.

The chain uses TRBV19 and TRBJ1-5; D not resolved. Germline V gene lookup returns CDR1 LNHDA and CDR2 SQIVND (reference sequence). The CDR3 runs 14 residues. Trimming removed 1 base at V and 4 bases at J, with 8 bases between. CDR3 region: CASSIVLLNQPQHF. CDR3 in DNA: TGTGCCAGTAGTATAGTACTACTTAATCAGCCCCAGCATTTT.

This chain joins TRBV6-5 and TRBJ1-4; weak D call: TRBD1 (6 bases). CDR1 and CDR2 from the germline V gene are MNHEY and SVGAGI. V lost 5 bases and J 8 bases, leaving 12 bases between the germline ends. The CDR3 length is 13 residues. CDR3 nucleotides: TGTGCCAGCAGTCAAGGGACATGGGAAAAACTGTTTTTT. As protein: CASSQGTWEKLFF.

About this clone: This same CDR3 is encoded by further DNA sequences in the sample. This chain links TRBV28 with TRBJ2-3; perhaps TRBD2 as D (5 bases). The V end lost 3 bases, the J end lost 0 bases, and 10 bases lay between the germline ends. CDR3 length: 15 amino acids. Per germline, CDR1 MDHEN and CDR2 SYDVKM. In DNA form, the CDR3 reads TGTGCCAGCAGTTTGTCGGGGAGTAGCACAGATACGCAGTATTTT. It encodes CASSLSGSSTDTQYF. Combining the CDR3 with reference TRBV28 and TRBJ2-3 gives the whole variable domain DVKVTQSSRYLVKRTGEKVFLECVQDMDHENMFWYRQDPGLGLRLIYFSYDVKMKEKGDIPEGYSVSREKKERFSLILESASTNQTSMYLCASSLSGSSTDTQYFGPGTRLTVL.

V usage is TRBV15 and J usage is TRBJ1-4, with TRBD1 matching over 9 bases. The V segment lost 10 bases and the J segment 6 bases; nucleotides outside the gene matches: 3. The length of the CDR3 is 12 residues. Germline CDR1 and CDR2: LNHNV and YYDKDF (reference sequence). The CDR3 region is CAIRTGDEKLFF. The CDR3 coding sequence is TGTGCCATTAGGACAGGGGATGAAAAACTGTTTTTT.

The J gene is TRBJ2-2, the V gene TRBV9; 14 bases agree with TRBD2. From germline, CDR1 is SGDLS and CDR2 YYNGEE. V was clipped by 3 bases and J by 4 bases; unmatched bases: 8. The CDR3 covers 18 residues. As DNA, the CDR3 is TGTGCCAGCAGCGCCCCCGGACTAGCGGGAGGTGGCACCGGGGAGCTGTTTTTT. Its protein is CASSAPGLAGGGTGELFF.

The CDR3 DNA sequence: TGTGCCAGCAGCTTGACTAGCGCGGGCTACGAGCAGTACTTC. This sequence encodes CASSLTSAGYEQYF. The chain has TRBV6-5 and TRBJ2-7; 8 bases agree with TRBD2. The germline V gene has CDR1 MNHEY and CDR2 SVGAGI. The CDR3 consists of 14 residues. Germline trimming cut 6 bases from V and 3 bases from J; bases unmatched to any gene: 7.

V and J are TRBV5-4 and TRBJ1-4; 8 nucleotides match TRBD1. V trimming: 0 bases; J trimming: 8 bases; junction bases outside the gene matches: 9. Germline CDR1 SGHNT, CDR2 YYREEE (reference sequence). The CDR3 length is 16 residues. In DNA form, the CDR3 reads TGTGCCAGCAGCTTGGGGCAGGACAGGGTAGGAGAAAAACTGTTTTTT. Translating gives CASSLGQDRVGEKLFF.